The clone carrying this T cell receptor (beta chain) was seen once. The repertoire was sequenced with immunoSEQ multiplex PCR; TCRdb's copy has only in-frame clones and lacks some. This sample yields 90,000 to 120,000 clones, of which roughly 87% are seen a single time; 3% to 3.5% belongs to the top ten. The record originates from a study of T cell responses to AZD1222 COVID-19 vaccine. The CDR3 extends over 15 amino acids. Germline lookup yields CDR1 MGHRA and CDR2 YSYEKL. The V gene end was trimmed by 5 bases and the J gene end by 3 bases; junction bases not matched to a gene: 4. This clonotype originated in an adult in good health. V is TRBV4-1 and J is TRBJ1-4; 9 bases align to TRBD1. This sample comprised peripheral blood, obtained on day 0 of MenACWY control vaccination. CDR3 region: CASSGQGFANEKLFF. Written as DNA, the CDR3 is TGCGCCAGCAGCGGACAGGGGTTCGCTAATGAAAAACTGTTTTTT.